The 15 T cell receptor beta chains below come from one sample, sequenced in a study of blood T cell repertoires in COVID-19. TCRdb's copy holds only in-frame clones and misses some; the assay was immunoSEQ multiplex PCR. The data show some 530,000 clones, with 70% to 90% seen just once and approximately 3.2% held by the top ten. Sequences were obtained from peripheral blood. Source of these receptors: a human donor in a cohort sampled during active COVID-19.

The J gene is TRBJ2-3, the V gene TRBV19, with a tentative D call TRBD1 (5 bases). The V and J ends lost 3 bases and 3 bases respectively, with 13 bases between them. The V gene's germline CDR1 is LNHDA and CDR2 SQIVND (reference sequence). The CDR3 sequence is 15 residues long. In nucleotides, the CDR3 is TGTGCCAGTAGTATTATACGGGCAGGGACAGATACGCAGTATTTT. Its translation: CASSIIRAGTDTQYF.

The J gene is TRBJ2-2, the V gene TRBV5-1, with D uncertain. The CDR3 has 15 amino acids. V lost 1 base, J lost 6 bases, and 13 bases lay in between. Germline CDR1 SGHRS, CDR2 YFSETQ. In DNA form, the CDR3 reads TGCGCCAGCAGCTTGACCCAGGATGGATCCGGGGAGCTGTTTTTT. Translation: CASSLTQDGSGELFF.

V usage is TRBV5-4 and J usage is TRBJ2-2, with D unclear. There are 12 residues in the CDR3. The germline V gene encodes CDR1 SGHNT and CDR2 YYREEE (reference sequence). The V end was cut by 3 bases, the J end by 10 bases, with 10 bases between. CDR3 loop: CASSSRAEELFF. For the CDR3, the DNA is TGTGCCAGCAGCTCTCGAGCCGAGGAGCTGTTTTTT.

The chain couples TRBV5-1 to TRBJ2-2; 10 bases fit TRBD1. In germline, CDR1 is SGHRS, CDR2 YFSETQ. J was trimmed by 4 bases and V by 2 bases; bases with no gene match: 5. This CDR3 region has 16 residues. This CDR3 reads CASSFSGQGFTGELFF. DNA of the CDR3: TGCGCCAGCAGCTTTTCGGGACAGGGGTTCACCGGGGAGCTGTTTTTT.

The count of this clone is one. The rearrangement links TRBV29-1 to TRBJ2-3, with 7 bases lining up with TRBD2. CDR1 is SQVTM, CDR2 ANQGSEA, per germline. V dropped 4 bases and J dropped 0; count of bases not matched to a gene: 1. The CDR3 extends over 13 amino acids. Here the CDR3 reads CSVGGGSTDTQYF. The CDR3 bases are TGCAGCGTTGGGGGGGGGAGCACAGATACGCAGTATTTT.

The V and J genes are TRBV29-1 and TRBJ1-6; tentative D call: TRBD1 (6 bases). Germline V gene data show CDR1 as SQVTM and CDR2 as ANQGSEA. The germline V and J ends were trimmed by 3 bases and 7 bases, with 13 bases remaining between them. This CDR3 is built from 14 residues. The CDR3 bases are TGCAGCGTTGAGACCCGGGACACGAATTCACCCCTCCACTTT. Residues: CSVETRDTNSPLHF.

V is TRBV15 and J is TRBJ1-5; TRBD1 aligns across 7 bases. J gave up 3 bases and V 0 bases, and 5 bases lay outside the gene matches. The germline gives CDR1 LNHNV, CDR2 YYDKDF (reference sequence). The length of the CDR3 is 16 residues. The CDR3 bases are TGTGCCACCAGCAGAGATGGGGACAGTCTCAATCAGCCCCAGCATTTT. Translated, it gives CATSRDGDSLNQPQHF.

The V call is TRBV27, the J call TRBJ1-2, with D possibly being TRBD1 (6 bases). Trimming cost V 7 bases and J 7 bases, with 13 bases left between them. This CDR3 is built from 12 residues. Germline V lookup: CDR1 MNHEY, CDR2 SMNVEV (reference sequence). The CDR3 sequence is CASTDRIRGYTF. Here the CDR3 DNA reads TGTGCCAGCACAGACAGGATTCGTGGCTACACCTTC.

J is TRBJ1-6 and V is TRBV19; D uncertain. In germline, CDR1 is LNHDA, CDR2 SQIVND (reference sequence). The CDR3 contains 14 residues. Trimming took 4 bases from V and 5 from J, leaving 9 bases between them. The DNA for the CDR3 is TGTGCCAGTAGTAACAGTAGAGATAATTCACCCCTCCACTTT. This encodes CASSNSRDNSPLHF.

CDR3 in amino acids: CASSLGGTSPYEQYF. In DNA form, the CDR3 reads TGCGCCAGCAGCCTAGGGGGGACTAGCCCCTACGAGCAGTACTTC. The V and J genes are TRBV4-1 and TRBJ2-7, with TRBD2 matching 9 bases. The length of the CDR3 is 15 residues. CDR1 and CDR2 from the germline V gene are MGHRA and YSYEKL. Germline trimming cut 4 bases from V and 2 bases from J; bases unmatched to any gene: 6.

The J gene is TRBJ2-3, the V gene TRBV29-1; possibly TRBD2 for D (5 bases). Germline V lookup: CDR1 SQVTM, CDR2 ANQGSEA. This CDR3 contains 12 residues. V was pared by 6 bases and J by 4 bases, with 11 bases between. The CDR3 reads CSVRGPPDTQYF. The CDR3 bases are TGCAGCGTCCGCGGGCCCCCAGATACGCAGTATTTT.

The chain employs TRBV27 and TRBJ1-4; 7 bases are a match to TRBD1. From germline, CDR1 is MNHEY and CDR2 SMNVEV (reference sequence). The CDR3 is made up of 14 amino acids. J gave up 8 bases and V 4 bases, and 7 bases lay outside the gene matches. The CDR3 sequence: CASSSTGSQEKLFF. The CDR3 bases are TGTGCCAGCAGTTCGACAGGGTCTCAGGAAAAACTGTTTTTT.

The chain links TRBV19 to TRBJ2-1; TRBD2 aligns across 8 bases. The V gene end was trimmed by 2 bases and the J gene end by 6 bases; junction bases not matched to a gene: 9. The CDR3 has 16 residues. Per the germline V gene, CDR1 is LNHDA and CDR2 is SQIVND (reference sequence). This CDR3 reads CASSIKGLAGANEQFF. For the CDR3, the DNA is TGTGCCAGTAGTATAAAGGGTCTAGCGGGTGCCAATGAGCAGTTCTTC.

This chain joins TRBV5-5 and TRBJ1-5; TRBD1 might be the D (6 bases). Between the trimmed V and J ends, which lost 4 bases and 2 bases, there was a span of 16 bases. Germline V gene lookup returns CDR1 SGHKS and CDR2 YYEKEE (reference sequence). This CDR3 region has 16 residues. The CDR3 loop is CASSPGAAFGNQPQHF. CDR3 in DNA: TGTGCCAGCAGCCCAGGGGCGGCCTTTGGCAATCAGCCCCAGCATTTT.

The chain links TRBV4-3 to TRBJ1-3; TRBD1 agrees at 7 bases. CDR3 length: 21 residues. The J segment lost 0 bases and the V segment lost 4 bases, leaving 21 bases of the junction unmatched. Germline CDR1 LGHNA, CDR2 YSLEER. The CDR3 region is CASSRRETGTEVSYSGNTIYF. CDR3 bases: TGCGCCAGCAGCCGCCGGGAGACCGGGACAGAAGTTTCATACTCTGGAAACACCATATATTTT.